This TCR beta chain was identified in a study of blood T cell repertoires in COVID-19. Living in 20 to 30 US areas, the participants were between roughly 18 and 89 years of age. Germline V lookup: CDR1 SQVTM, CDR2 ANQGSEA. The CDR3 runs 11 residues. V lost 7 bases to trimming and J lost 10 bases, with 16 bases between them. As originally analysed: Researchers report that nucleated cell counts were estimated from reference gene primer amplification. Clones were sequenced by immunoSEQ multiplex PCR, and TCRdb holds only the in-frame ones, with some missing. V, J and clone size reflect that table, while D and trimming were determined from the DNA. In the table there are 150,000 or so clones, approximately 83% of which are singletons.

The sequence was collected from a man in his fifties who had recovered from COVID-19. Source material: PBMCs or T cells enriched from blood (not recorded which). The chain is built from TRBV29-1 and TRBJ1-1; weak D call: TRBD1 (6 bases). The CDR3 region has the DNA TGCAGCGGAGGGGAGGGGGGTTTAGCTTTCTTT. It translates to CSGGEGGLAFF.